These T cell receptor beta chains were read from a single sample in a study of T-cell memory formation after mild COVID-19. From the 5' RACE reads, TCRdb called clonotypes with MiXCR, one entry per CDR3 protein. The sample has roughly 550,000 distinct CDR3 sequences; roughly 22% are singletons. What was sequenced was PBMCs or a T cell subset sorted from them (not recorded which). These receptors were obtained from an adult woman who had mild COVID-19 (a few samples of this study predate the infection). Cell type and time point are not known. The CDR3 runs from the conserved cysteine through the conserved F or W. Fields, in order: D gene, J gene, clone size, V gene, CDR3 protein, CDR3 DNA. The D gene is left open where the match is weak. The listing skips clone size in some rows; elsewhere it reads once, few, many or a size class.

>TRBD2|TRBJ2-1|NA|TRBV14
CASSETLAGGPKLNNEQFF
TGTGCCAGCAGCGAGACACTAGCGGGGGGGCCGAAACTTAACAATGAGCAGTTCTTC
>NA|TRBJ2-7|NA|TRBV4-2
CASSQEGVGGSYEQYF
TGTGCCAGCAGCCAAGAAGGAGTAGGGGGCTCCTACGAGCAGTACTTC
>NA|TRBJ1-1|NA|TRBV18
CASSPGWGSVNTEAFF
TGTGCCAGCTCACCGGGGTGGGGGTCTGTGAACACTGAAGCTTTCTTT
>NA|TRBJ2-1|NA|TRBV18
CASSPNTAIGVDEQFF
TGTGCCAGCTCACCAAATACTGCAATCGGAGTCGATGAGCAGTTCTTC
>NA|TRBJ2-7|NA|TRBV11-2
CASSFKTPYEQYF
TGTGCCAGCAGCTTCAAGACACCTTACGAGCAGTACTTC
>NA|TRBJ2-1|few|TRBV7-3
CASSEHREREQFF
TGTGCCAGCAGCGAACACAGGGAGAGGGAGCAGTTCTTC
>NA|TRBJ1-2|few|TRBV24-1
CATSDSSGGYTF
TGTGCCACCAGTGATTCATCGGGTGGCTACACCTTC
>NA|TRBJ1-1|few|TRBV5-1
CASSPIGGANTEAFF
TGCGCCAGCAGCCCCATAGGCGGGGCAAACACTGAAGCTTTCTTT
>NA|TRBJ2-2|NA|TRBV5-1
CASSPLAFTGELFF
TGCGCCAGCAGCCCGTTAGCGTTTACCGGGGAGCTGTTTTTT
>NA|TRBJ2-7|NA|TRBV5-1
CASSLEYQKSYEQYF
TGCGCCAGCAGCTTGGAGTATCAGAAGAGCTACGAGCAGTACTTC
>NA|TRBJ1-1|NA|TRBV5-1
CASSWSGGGTEAFF
TGCGCCAGCAGCTGGTCCGGGGGGGGCACTGAAGCTTTCTTT
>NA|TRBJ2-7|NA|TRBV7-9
CASSEVTAYEQYF
TGTGCCAGCAGCGAAGTAACAGCATACGAGCAGTACTTC
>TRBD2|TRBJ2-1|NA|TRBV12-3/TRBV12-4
CASSPRAVAGASEQFF
TGTGCCAGCAGTCCCCGAGCGGTAGCGGGGGCCAGTGAGCAGTTCTTC
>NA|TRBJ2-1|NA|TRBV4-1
CASSQNGDLSWYNEQFF
TGCGCCAGCAGCCAGAATGGGGACTTAAGCTGGTACAATGAGCAGTTCTTC
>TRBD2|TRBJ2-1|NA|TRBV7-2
CASSLGLAGGPLVNEQFF
TGTGCCAGCAGCTTAGGACTAGCGGGAGGGCCGTTGGTCAATGAGCAGTTCTTC
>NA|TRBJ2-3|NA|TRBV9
CASSVDRGRDTQYF
TGTGCCAGCAGCGTAGACCGGGGGCGGGATACGCAGTATTTT
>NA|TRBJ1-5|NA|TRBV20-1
CSARDPADSNQPQHF
TGCAGTGCTAGAGACCCGGCAGATAGCAATCAGCCCCAGCATTTT
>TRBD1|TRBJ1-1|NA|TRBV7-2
CASSFVPGGTEAFF
TGTGCCAGCAGCTTTGTTCCAGGGGGCACTGAAGCTTTCTTT
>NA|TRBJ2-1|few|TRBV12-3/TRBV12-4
CASSPFQPLLSGAAYNEQFF
TGTGCCAGCAGTCCATTCCAGCCCCTCCTCTCGGGAGCTGCCTACAATGAGCAGTTCTTC
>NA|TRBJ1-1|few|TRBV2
CASSALSGWAEAFF
TGTGCCAGCAGTGCCCTCAGCGGGTGGGCTGAAGCTTTCTTT
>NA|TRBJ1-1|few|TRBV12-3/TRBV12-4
CASSTPPEAFF
TGTGCCAGCAGTACCCCGCCTGAAGCTTTCTTT
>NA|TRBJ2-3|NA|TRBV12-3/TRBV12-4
CASSLFRDADTQYF
TGTGCCAGCAGTTTATTCAGGGATGCAGATACGCAGTATTTT
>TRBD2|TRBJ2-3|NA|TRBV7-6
CASSLSPGTSVHTDTQYF
TGTGCCAGCAGCCTTAGTCCCGGGACTAGCGTTCACACAGATACGCAGTATTTT
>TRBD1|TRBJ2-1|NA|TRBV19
CASSTPPGQGSYNEQFF
TGTGCCAGTAGTACCCCCCCGGGACAGGGATCCTACAATGAGCAGTTCTTC
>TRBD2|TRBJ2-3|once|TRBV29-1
CSAETSGVSTDTQYF
TGCAGCGCAGAGACTAGCGGGGTTAGCACAGATACGCAGTATTTT
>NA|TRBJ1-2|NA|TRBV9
CASRRDSTIGGYTF
TGTGCCAGCAGGCGAGACAGTACCATAGGGGGCTACACCTTC
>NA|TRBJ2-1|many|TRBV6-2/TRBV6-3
CASSLEGTYNEQFF
TGTGCCAGCAGTTTAGAGGGAACGTACAATGAGCAGTTCTTC
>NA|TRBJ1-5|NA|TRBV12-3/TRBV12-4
CASRTGGTARSPQHF
TGTGCCAGCAGAACCGGGGGGACCGCTAGATCGCCCCAGCATTTT
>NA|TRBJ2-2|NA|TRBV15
CATQGTNANTGELFF
TGTGCCACGCAGGGGACTAACGCGAACACCGGGGAGCTGTTTTTT
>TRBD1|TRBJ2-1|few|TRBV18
CASSRGTVKEQFF
TGTGCCAGCTCACGTGGGACAGTGAAAGAGCAGTTCTTC
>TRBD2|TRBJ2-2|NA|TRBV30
CAWQRGDGELFF
TGTGCCTGGCAGCGGGGAGACGGGGAGCTGTTTTTT
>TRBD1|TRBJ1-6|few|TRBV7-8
CASSFFTTGGFSPLHF
TGTGCCAGCAGCTTCTTTACGACAGGGGGCTTTTCACCCCTCCACTTT
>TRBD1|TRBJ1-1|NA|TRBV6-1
CASSDGQGSTEAFF
TGTGCCAGCAGTGACGGACAGGGGAGCACTGAAGCTTTCTTT
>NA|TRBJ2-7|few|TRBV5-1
CASSSLGHYEQYF
TGCGCCAGCAGCTCTCTTGGTCACTACGAGCAGTACTTC
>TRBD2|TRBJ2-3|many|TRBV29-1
CSTARTSGNKADTQYF
TGCAGTACCGCTCGGACTAGCGGGAACAAGGCAGATACGCAGTATTTT
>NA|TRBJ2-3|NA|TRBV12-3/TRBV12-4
CASSPPRGSSTDTQYF
TGTGCCAGCAGCCCCCCCCGGGGGTCTAGCACAGATACGCAGTATTTT
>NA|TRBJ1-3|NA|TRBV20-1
CSAREGSSGNTIYF
TGCAGTGCTAGAGAGGGGAGCTCTGGAAACACCATATATTTT
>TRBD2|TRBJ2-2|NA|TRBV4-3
CASSQSSLAGSTGELFF
TGCGCCAGCAGCCAATCATCATTAGCGGGGAGTACCGGGGAGCTGTTTTTT
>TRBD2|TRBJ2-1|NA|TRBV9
CASTRASGSSYNEQFF
TGTGCCAGCACCCGGGCCAGCGGGAGCTCCTACAATGAGCAGTTCTTC
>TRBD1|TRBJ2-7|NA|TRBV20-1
CSARVQGDYEQYF
TGCAGTGCTAGGGTCCAGGGGGATTACGAGCAGTACTTC
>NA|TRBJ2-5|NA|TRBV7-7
CASSPDGVPLETQYF
TGTGCCAGCAGCCCAGACGGGGTTCCTCTGGAGACCCAGTACTTC
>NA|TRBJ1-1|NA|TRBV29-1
CSVARPGGTEAFF
TGCAGCGTCGCCCGCCCCGGAGGGACTGAAGCTTTCTTT
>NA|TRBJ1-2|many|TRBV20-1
CSARGLSQAYTF
TGCAGTGCTAGAGGGCTCTCTCAAGCCTACACCTTC
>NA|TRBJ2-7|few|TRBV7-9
CASRGPSTYEQYF
TGTGCCAGCAGGGGGCCCAGTACCTACGAGCAGTACTTC
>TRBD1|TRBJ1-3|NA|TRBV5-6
CASRRTGTGGGNTIYF
TGTGCCAGCAGAAGGACCGGGACAGGGGGCGGAAACACCATATATTTT
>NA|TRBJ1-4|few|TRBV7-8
CASSLGRINEKLFF
TGTGCCAGCAGCTTAGGACGGATTAATGAAAAACTGTTTTTT
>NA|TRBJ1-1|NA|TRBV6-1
CASSGQASNTEAFF
TGTGCCAGCAGTGGACAGGCCTCGAACACTGAAGCTTTCTTT
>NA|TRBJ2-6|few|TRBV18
CASSPHSGANVLTF
TGTGCCAGCTCACCGCACTCTGGGGCCAACGTCCTGACTTTC
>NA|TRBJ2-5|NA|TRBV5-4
CASSSENSGWETQYF
TGTGCCAGCAGCTCCGAAAACTCCGGGTGGGAGACCCAGTACTTC
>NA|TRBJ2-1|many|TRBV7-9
CASSPDYPGGQFF
TGTGCCAGCAGCCCGGACTACCCCGGGGGGCAGTTCTTC
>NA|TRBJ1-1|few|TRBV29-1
CSVEDRSLVTEAFF
TGCAGCGTTGAAGACAGGAGTTTGGTAACTGAAGCTTTCTTT
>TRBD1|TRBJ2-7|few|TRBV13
CASSPRGQGYEQYF
TGTGCCAGCAGCCCTAGGGGACAGGGTTACGAGCAGTACTTC
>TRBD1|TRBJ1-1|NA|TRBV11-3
CASSLERGDSRRFAEAFF
TGTGCCAGCAGCTTAGAGAGGGGGGACAGTCGTCGATTCGCTGAAGCTTTCTTT